A selection of T cell receptor beta chains follows, all from one sample in a study of shared clonotypes between healthy human individuals. Sequenced by immunoSEQ multiplex PCR; TCRdb stores in-frame clones only, minus some. The table has about 2.4 million clones, under 95% seen once. Sequencing was performed on naive CD4+ T cells from PBMCs. The origin of the receptors is a man younger than 30 in good health. Some clones in this sample may be carry-over from other donors' samples. Each CDR3 is given with its conserved first and last residue. The D gene is left open where the match is weak. Where a row states a size, it is once, few, many or the class of an expanded clone; other rows omit it.

D: -
V: TRBV7-8
size: -
J: TRBJ2-6
DNA: TGTGCCAGCAGCCCCCACCAAGTCCCTGGGGCCAACGTCCTGACTTTC
CDR3: CASSPHQVPGANVLTF

D: -
V: TRBV5-1
size: -
J: TRBJ2-3
DNA: TGCGCCAGCAGCTCGGGGACTTTCCTCGGGGGCACAGATACGCAGTATTTT
CDR3: CASSSGTFLGGTDTQYF

D: -
V: TRBV18
size: once
J: TRBJ2-2
DNA: TGTGCCAGCTCCCCGATTACCACCGGAAAGGGCGGGGAGCTGTTTTTT
CDR3: CASSPITTGKGGELFF

D: -
V: TRBV2
size: once
J: TRBJ2-1
DNA: TGTGCCAGCAATGAGGGCACCCGGATGCGGTTGGATGAGCAGTTCTTC
CDR3: CASNEGTRMRLDEQFF

D: TRBD1
V: TRBV28
size: -
J: TRBJ2-1
DNA: TGTGCCAGCAGTTCATCCTGGACAGGGGGTATTTATGAGCAGTTCTTC
CDR3: CASSSSWTGGIYEQFF

D: -
V: TRBV7-9
size: -
J: TRBJ1-2
DNA: TGTGCCAGCAGCTTCTCCGGATCACAGGCAGGCTATGGCTACACCTTC
CDR3: CASSFSGSQAGYGYTF

D: -
V: TRBV5-1
size: -
J: TRBJ1-2
DNA: TGCGCCAGCAGCCCGGAGGACAGACCTAACTATGGCTACACCTTC
CDR3: CASSPEDRPNYGYTF

D: -
V: TRBV5-1
size: -
J: TRBJ1-1
DNA: TGCGCCAGCAGCATGCCCGGGACCATGAACACTGAAGCTTTCTTT
CDR3: CASSMPGTMNTEAFF

D: TRBD2
V: TRBV6-1
size: -
J: TRBJ2-7
DNA: TGTGCCAGCAACCTAAGCGGGACCGCTTCCTACGAGCAGTACTTC
CDR3: CASNLSGTASYEQYF

D: -
V: TRBV28
size: -
J: TRBJ1-4
DNA: TGTGCCAGTTCCCAGCAGGGAAGTGCGGGAACTAATGAAAAACTGTTTTTT
CDR3: CASSQQGSAGTNEKLFF

D: -
V: TRBV6-5
size: -
J: TRBJ1-3
DNA: TGTGCCAGCAGTTACAGGGGTGGAAACACCATATATTTT
CDR3: CASSYRGGNTIYF

D: TRBD1
V: TRBV19
size: -
J: TRBJ1-2
DNA: TGTGCCAGTAGTCCTCGGACAGGGGGCACCTATGGCTACACCTTC
CDR3: CASSPRTGGTYGYTF

D: -
V: TRBV6-5
size: -
J: TRBJ2-4
DNA: TGTGCCAGCAGCAAAGGGGTAGCCAAAAACATTCAGTACTTC
CDR3: CASSKGVAKNIQYF

D: TRBD2
V: TRBV6-1
size: once
J: TRBJ2-7
DNA: TGTGCCAGCAGTGAAGATCCCCTAGCGGTATACGAGCAGTACTTC
CDR3: CASSEDPLAVYEQYF

D: TRBD1
V: TRBV7-3
size: -
J: TRBJ2-3
DNA: TGTGCCAGCAGCTTAGGTGACAGGGTAGCAGCAGATACGCAGTATTTT
CDR3: CASSLGDRVAADTQYF

D: -
V: TRBV28
size: once
J: TRBJ2-5
DNA: TGTGCCAGCTCCTTAGGGGGGGCCGGGACCCAGTACTTC
CDR3: CASSLGGAGTQYF

D: -
V: TRBV11-3
size: -
J: TRBJ2-5
DNA: TGTGCCAGCAGCTTAGTCAGGTTTGAGACCCAGTACTTC
CDR3: CASSLVRFETQYF

D: -
V: TRBV2
size: once
J: TRBJ2-1
DNA: TGTGCCAGCGGGGAGGCAGGGGCCTACAATGAGCAGTTCTTC
CDR3: CASGEAGAYNEQFF

D: -
V: TRBV4-1
size: -
J: TRBJ2-2
DNA: TGCGCCAGCAGCCAAGATAGAGGAATGGCGGGACGGATTGCCGGGGAGCTGTTTTTT
CDR3: CASSQDRGMAGRIAGELFF

D: TRBD2
V: TRBV2
size: -
J: TRBJ2-1
DNA: TGTGCCAGCATCGAGCGGGAGGGTTACAATGAGCAGTTCTTC
CDR3: CASIEREGYNEQFF

D: -
V: TRBV6-6
size: -
J: TRBJ2-3
DNA: TGTGCCAGCAGTCCTCATCTAGGGCTCGGCACAGATACGCAGTATTTT
CDR3: CASSPHLGLGTDTQYF

D: -
V: TRBV28
size: -
J: TRBJ2-1
DNA: TGTGCCAGCACCTTTTTGGGATCCGGGACAATCTACAATGAGCAGTTCTTC
CDR3: CASTFLGSGTIYNEQFF

D: -
V: TRBV10-3
size: -
J: TRBJ1-1
DNA: TGTGCCATCAGTCCTGGGACTGTGAACACTGAAGCTTTCTTT
CDR3: CAISPGTVNTEAFF

D: -
V: TRBV28
size: once
J: TRBJ1-5
DNA: TGTGCCAGCAGTCCATCCGACAGGCGGGCGGACAATCAGCCCCAGCATTTT
CDR3: CASSPSDRRADNQPQHF

D: -
V: TRBV15
size: -
J: TRBJ1-5
DNA: TGTGCCACCAGCCGAGACAGTCCTAGCAATCAGCCCCAGCATTTT
CDR3: CATSRDSPSNQPQHF

D: -
V: TRBV5-6
size: -
J: TRBJ2-7
DNA: TGTGCCAGCAGCGTGGTGGGGGACTCCTACGAGCAGTACTTC
CDR3: CASSVVGDSYEQYF

D: -
V: TRBV11-2
size: -
J: TRBJ1-5
DNA: TGTGCCAGCAGCTTAGATTTGAAGCAGCCCCAGCATTTT
CDR3: CASSLDLKQPQHF

D: -
V: TRBV9
size: -
J: TRBJ2-2
DNA: TGTGCCAGCAGCGGCCAGCGGGCGGCTACGGCCGGGGAGCTGTTTTTT
CDR3: CASSGQRAATAGELFF

D: -
V: TRBV5-1
size: few
J: TRBJ1-2
DNA: TGCGCCAGCAGCTTGGACGGGCAGGGCTATGGCTACACCTTC
CDR3: CASSLDGQGYGYTF

D: -
V: TRBV27
size: -
J: TRBJ1-4
DNA: TGTGCCAGCAGTTTCCGCGACCCTGCAACTAATGAAAAACTGTTTTTT
CDR3: CASSFRDPATNEKLFF

D: -
V: TRBV5-1
size: -
J: TRBJ1-1
DNA: TGCGCCAGCCATAGTGGTTCGACAGCGAACACTGAAGCTTTCTTT
CDR3: CASHSGSTANTEAFF

D: TRBD2
V: TRBV6-1
size: -
J: TRBJ2-1
DNA: TGTGCCAGCAGTGGCCCTAGCGGTAACAATGAGCAGTTCTTC
CDR3: CASSGPSGNNEQFF

D: -
V: TRBV15
size: -
J: TRBJ2-5
DNA: TGTGCCACCAGCAGAGCACTTGAGGGGGAAGAGACCCAGTACTTC
CDR3: CATSRALEGEETQYF

D: -
V: TRBV5-4
size: -
J: TRBJ2-7
DNA: TGTGCCAGCAGCTCCCCCAGTAGGCGATCGGATCGCGAGCAGTACTTC
CDR3: CASSSPSRRSDREQYF

D: TRBD2
V: TRBV7-9
size: -
J: TRBJ2-3
DNA: TGTGCCAGCAGCTGGATAGGACTAGCGGGAGGTTTGGCAGATACGCAGTATTTT
CDR3: CASSWIGLAGGLADTQYF

D: -
V: TRBV6-5
size: -
J: TRBJ1-2
DNA: TGTGCCAGCCTTAAGGACTCCCCCTATGGCTACACCTTC
CDR3: CASLKDSPYGYTF

D: -
V: TRBV7-2
size: -
J: TRBJ2-7
DNA: TGTGCCAGCAGCTTCCGGGGACGCGAGCAGTACTTC
CDR3: CASSFRGREQYF

D: -
V: TRBV7-2
size: -
J: TRBJ2-1
DNA: TGTGCCAGCAGCGTCACTTACAATGAGCAGTTCTTC
CDR3: CASSVTYNEQFF

D: -
V: TRBV2
size: -
J: TRBJ1-1
DNA: TGTGCCAGCAGTCCGGACCCCGAATCGAACACTGAAGCTTTCTTT
CDR3: CASSPDPESNTEAFF

D: TRBD1
V: TRBV2
size: once
J: TRBJ1-4
DNA: TGTGCCAGCACCTATCGAAGGGCAGGGGGCACTGAAAAACTGTTTTTT
CDR3: CASTYRRAGGTEKLFF

D: -
V: TRBV28
size: -
J: TRBJ2-2
DNA: TGTGCCAGCAGTTTCCCGGGGGCCGGGGAGCTGTTTTTT
CDR3: CASSFPGAGELFF